This T cell receptor beta chain was identified in a study of T cells in localized non-small cell lung cancer (TCRdb year 2020). About the study as a whole: The study analyzed T cell repertoires of a few hundred early-stage NSCLC patients, comparing tumors and uninvolved tumor-adjacent lungs. The cohort was made up of approximately 250 treatment-naive NSCLC patients whose localized lung tumors had been resected. The mean age of the NSCLC patients was approximately 71 years, with 130 or so men and 85 to 110 women. Paper-wide results and their limitations: Longer overall survival was associated with higher blood T cell density, whereas shorter survival was associated with higher adjacent-lung clonality. Uninvolved tumor-adjacent lung showed the highest T cell clonality, higher than tumor, which suggests more focused antigenic responses in the adjacent lung. Because of the exploratory design, TCR variables were selected using unadjusted p-values without false-discovery rate correction. Because multi-region tumor sequencing was not performed, intratumor heterogeneity could not be ruled out. A median of roughly 60 of the top 100 tumor clones were detected in paired uninvolved adjacent lung, and 28 of these tumor clones were also found among the top 100 clones of the paired uninvolved adjacent lung.

At diagnosis, peripheral blood, uninvolved tumor-adjacent lung and tumor were collected and were preserved as a mix of fresh-frozen and FFPE material. For TCR repertoire profiling, blood samples were analyzed in the form of peripheral blood mononuclear cells. CDR1 and CDR2, per the germline V gene (reference sequence), are SEHNR and FQNEAQ. The CDR3 numbers 13 residues from cysteine through phenylalanine. Only the CDR3 DNA is retained, 39 bases long and in frame from the first base. Deletion took 6 bases off V and 7 bases off J, with a span of 12 bases between the germline ends. Turning to this clone: The specificity of this receptor is unknown. No qualities accompany the bases; no much larger clone lies one base away.

The immunoSEQ Assay was used to sequence TCR beta CDR3 regions from DNA. The authors processed their data as follows. T cell density was computed as TCR beta template counts normalized to usable DNA estimated by amplifying housekeeping genes. The preseqR package was used to estimate richness by extrapolating to 400,000 templates for PBMC samples and to 120,000 templates for tissue samples. Clonality was taken to be one minus Pielou's evenness. Tissue-enriched TCRs were identified through differential abundance testing performed on productive amino-acid clonotypes, with a minimum total count of 5 and an alpha of 0.1. Repertoire overlap between compartments was quantified with the Jaccard Index and Morisita Overlap Index. GLIPH clustered TCR beta CDR3s with public tetramer-defined viral CDR3s; viral motifs required at least three viral sequences plus V-gene enrichment. Held by TCRdb, this immuneACCESS table contains in-frame sequences only and omits some clones. Under half of the omission traces to an unresolved V gene where checked; the cause of the rest is unknown. That table furnishes V, J and clone size, whereas the DNA furnished D and trimming. Here the sample has over 40,000 clones; about 88% occur a single time. The top ten clones comprise about 6.6% of the sample.

Sequences were derived from peripheral blood, sampled before any cancer treatment. The TCR was taken from a woman aged 18-50 years with stage III lung adenocarcinoma. The chain is assembled from TRBV7-9 and TRBJ1-4; TRBD1 is possibly the D segment (6 matching bases). The CDR3 amino acid sequence is: CASSPGGAEKLFF. The nucleotide sequence is TGTGCCAGCAGTCCCGGGGGGGCTGAAAAACTGTTTTTT.